These 32 T cell receptor beta chains originate from one sample sequenced in a study of glioma-infiltrating T cells after dendritic cell vaccination. Using immunoSEQ multiplex PCR, the repertoire was profiled, and TCRdb retains in-frame clones only, with some absent. The table has 85,000 to 110,000 clones, roughly 81% seen once; the top ten hold about 12%. The sample in question was blood, obtained before dendritic cell vaccination. The source of these receptors is a human donor with glioblastoma.

In its sample, this clone was seen a few times. The gene calls are TRBV2 and TRBJ2-7, with 8 bases aligning to TRBD1. The CDR3 extends over 14 amino acids. Germline CDR1 is SNHLY and CDR2 is FYNNEI. Germline trimming cut 6 bases from V and 3 bases from J; bases unmatched to any gene: 7. The DNA for the CDR3 is TGTGCCAGCAGGGGGACAGGAGAGGGCTACGAGCAGTACTTC. This codes for CASRGTGEGYEQYF.

The sample holds one count of this clone. This chain connects TRBV7-8 to TRBJ2-5, with 9 bases that match TRBD2. The CDR3 loop spans 13 amino acids. The germline gives CDR1 SGHVS, CDR2 FQNEAQ. With 11 bases clipped from V and 5 bases from J, the junction kept 9 bases outside the gene matches. This CDR3 is CAGGGAAGETQYF. The CDR3 DNA is TGTGCCGGCGGGGGGGCTGCGGGGGAGACCCAGTACTTC.

The gene calls are TRBV4-3 and TRBJ1-2; a weak D match, TRBD1 (5 bases). V dropped 1 base and J dropped 3 bases, with 15 bases sitting between them. This CDR3 region has 16 residues. Looked up from germline, CDR1 is LGHNA and CDR2 is YSLEER. The CDR3 sequence: CASSQGRTGVHYGYTF. The CDR3 region has the DNA TGCGCCAGCAGCCAAGGCCGAACGGGGGTCCACTATGGCTACACCTTC.

V usage is TRBV7-9 and J usage is TRBJ2-7; maybe TRBD2 (5 bases). V lost 0 bases and J 9 bases, leaving 15 bases between the germline ends. This CDR3 has 14 amino acids. The germline V gene encodes CDR1 SEHNR and CDR2 FQNEAQ (reference sequence). The CDR3 region is CASSLAGGLLWQYF. Here the CDR3 DNA reads TGTGCCAGCAGCTTAGCTGGCGGGTTACTATGGCAGTACTTC.

The rearrangement uses TRBV12-5 and TRBJ2-7, with D unclear. V was pared by 2 bases and J by 6 bases, with 20 bases between. Germline CDR1 is LGHNT and CDR2 is FRNRAP. The CDR3 loop spans 16 amino acids. The CDR3 bases are TGTGCTAGTGGTTTGATTGTCTCCCGCCCCTCGGGCGAGCAGTACTTC. Its translation is CASGLIVSRPSGEQYF.

Comments on this clone: Compared with germline, one end of the junction differs, possibly owing to a read error. The chain's CDR3 is CASSQPGDAGGYTF. The CDR3 nucleotides are TGCGCCAGCAGCCAGCCGGGGGACGCCGGGGGCTACACCTTC. The V call is TRBV5-4, the J call TRBJ1-2; D perhaps matches TRBD1 (5 bases). CDR1 and CDR2 from the germline V gene are SGHNT and YYREEE (reference sequence). This CDR3 contains 14 residues.

The CDR3 region is CASSYTTANTEAFF. CDR3 DNA sequence: TGTGCCAGCAGTTACACGACAGCGAACACTGAAGCTTTCTTT. This chain links TRBV6-5 with TRBJ1-1, with D possibly TRBD1 on 5 matching bases. The CDR3 length is 14 residues. Per germline, CDR1 MNHEY and CDR2 SVGAGI. The ends were cut back, 2 bases at V and 1 base at J, with 8 bases in the middle.

The table lists this clone with a count of one. This chain uses TRBV5-1 with TRBJ2-2; 11 bases line up with TRBD1. The CDR3 totals 15 residues. J gave up 8 bases and V 5 bases, and 8 bases lay outside the gene matches. Germline-derived CDR1 and CDR2 are SGHRS and YFSETQ. This CDR3 reads CASSSGQGAVGELFF. The CDR3 coding sequence is TGCGCCAGCAGTTCCGGACAGGGGGCTGTGGGGGAGCTGTTTTTT.

The rearrangement uses TRBV7-2 and TRBJ1-2, with 7 bases identical to TRBD1. The CDR3 totals 14 residues. Germline V gene lookup returns CDR1 SGHTA and CDR2 FQGNSA. J gave up 4 bases and V 3 bases, and 5 bases lay outside the gene matches. This CDR3 reads CASSFSTGLYGYTF. DNA for the CDR3: TGTGCCAGCAGCTTCTCGACAGGGCTCTATGGCTACACCTTC.

This rearrangement joins TRBV7-6 to TRBJ2-7; TRBD2 matches 11 bases. Germline trimming cut 2 bases from V and 6 bases from J; bases unmatched to any gene: 9. This CDR3 is built from 16 residues. Germline CDR1 SGHVS, CDR2 FNYEAQ. The chain's CDR3 is CASSLKTSGDSGEQYF. The CDR3 region has the DNA TGTGCCAGCAGCTTAAAGACTAGCGGGGATTCGGGCGAGCAGTACTTC.

The J gene is TRBJ2-3, the V gene TRBV9, with TRBD2 identical over 10 bases. This CDR3 region has 16 residues. Germline V gene lookup returns CDR1 SGDLS and CDR2 YYNGEE. The J segment lost 2 bases and the V segment lost 6 bases, leaving 9 bases of the junction unmatched. CDR3 protein: CASTLERGGFTDTQYF. CDR3 nucleotide sequence: TGTGCCAGCACCCTAGAGCGGGGGGGGTTCACAGATACGCAGTATTTT.

The chain employs TRBV19 and TRBJ1-5; 11 nucleotides agree with TRBD1. This CDR3 has 16 residues. The germline CDR1 and CDR2 sequences are LNHDA and SQIVND (reference sequence). J lost 6 bases, V lost 4 bases, and 8 bases had no gene match. The CDR3 DNA follows: TGTGCCAGTAGTACGAGGGACAGGGGGTATAGTCAGCCCCAGCATTTT. Translation: CASSTRDRGYSQPQHF.

This chain joins TRBV18 and TRBJ1-5; 7 positions agree with TRBD1. CDR1 is KGHSH, CDR2 LQKENI, per germline. After removal of 6 bases from V and 6 bases from J, the junction contained 8 bases not matched to a gene. The CDR3 spans 14 residues. The CDR3 nucleotides are TGTGCCAGCTCGGGGCAGGGGGTGCGTCAGCCCCAGCATTTT. Translating gives CASSGQGVRQPQHF.

The gene calls are TRBV11-3 and TRBJ2-6; the match to TRBD1 covers 9 bases. This CDR3 is 17 amino acids long. V dropped 0 bases and J dropped 1; count of bases not matched to a gene: 1. Germline assignment: CDR1 SGHNT and CDR2 YENEEA. The CDR3 is CASSLDGTGSGANVLTF. As DNA, the CDR3 is TGTGCCAGCAGCTTAGATGGGACAGGGTCTGGGGCCAACGTCCTGACTTTC.

J is TRBJ2-2 and V is TRBV5-1; TRBD2 aligns across 9 bases. V trimming: 0 bases; J trimming: 4 bases; junction bases outside the gene matches: 7. The CDR3 is made up of 17 amino acids. Germline lookup yields CDR1 SGHRS and CDR2 YFSETQ. CDR3: CASSLGAGLAITGELFF. CDR3 nucleotides: TGCGCCAGCAGCTTGGGAGCGGGACTAGCAATCACCGGGGAGCTGTTTTTT.

Worth noting for this clone: Germline is not matched at one junction end, which may reflect a read error. The chain has TRBV7-7 and TRBJ2-5; a possible D gene is TRBD2 (7 bases). The CDR3 totals 14 residues. Germline CDR1 and CDR2: SSHAT and FNYEAQ (reference sequence). The CDR3 reads CASSPSGGSETQYF. DNA for the CDR3: TGTGCTAGCAGCCCCTCGGGGGGCTCTGAGACCCAGTACTTC.

J is TRBJ2-3 and V is TRBV4-2; 7 bases fit TRBD2. Germline CDR1 LGHNA, CDR2 YNFKEQ. The V gene end was trimmed by 1 base and the J gene end by 3 bases; junction bases not matched to a gene: 16. The CDR3 totals 19 residues. The chain's CDR3 is CASSQAQRGASGATDTQYF. In DNA, the CDR3 is TGTGCCAGCAGCCAAGCTCAGCGAGGTGCTAGCGGTGCGACAGATACGCAGTATTTT.

The J gene is TRBJ2-7, the V gene TRBV15; weak D call: TRBD2 (6 bases). The V end was cut by 2 bases, the J end by 5 bases, with 16 bases between. Germline V CDR1 and CDR2: LNHNV, YYDKDF (reference sequence). This CDR3 has 15 amino acids. For the CDR3, the DNA is TGTGCCACCAGCAGAATGGCGGGGAAAAGGCACGAGCAGTACTTC. It specifies CATSRMAGKRHEQYF.

This chain connects TRBV19 to TRBJ2-1; TRBD2 matches at 11 bases. Germline V gives CDR1 LNHDA, CDR2 SQIVND (reference sequence). Unmatched junction bases numbered 4, after V lost 6 bases and J lost 3 bases. This CDR3 region has 15 residues. CDR3 amino acids: CASSLTSGGYNEQFF. The CDR3 region has the DNA TGTGCCAGTAGCCTTACTAGCGGGGGCTACAATGAGCAGTTCTTC.

The chain links TRBV19 to TRBJ1-5; 8 positions match TRBD1. Germline CDR1 reads LNHDA; CDR2 reads SQIVND (reference sequence). V shed 6 bases and J 4 bases; nucleotides not matched to a gene: 8. This CDR3 has 15 residues. The CDR3, as DNA: TGTGCCAGTAGGATGGGCAGGGGGCGAAATCAGCCCCAGCATTTT. Protein product: CASRMGRGRNQPQHF.

This clone showed up just a few times. The chain has TRBV6-5 and TRBJ2-1, with 10 bases identical to TRBD2. The CDR3 totals 15 residues. The germline V gene has CDR1 MNHEY and CDR2 SVGAGI. The junction had 9 bases not matched to a gene; V was cut back by 4 bases and J by 9 bases. CDR3 region: CASSFERGGHGEQFF. CDR3 sequence (DNA): TGTGCCAGCAGTTTCGAGCGGGGGGGGCATGGTGAGCAGTTCTTC.

V and J are TRBV29-1 and TRBJ2-7; 8 nucleotides line up with TRBD1. The CDR3 sequence is 15 residues long. Germline CDR1 and CDR2: SQVTM and ANQGSEA. V was clipped by 7 bases and J by 2 bases; unmatched bases: 13. In DNA form, the CDR3 reads TGCAGCGCTGGGGAAGACAGGGGAACGGCCTACGAGCAGTACTTC. Protein sequence: CSAGEDRGTAYEQYF.

This clone was seen a few times. The chain recombines TRBV15 with TRBJ2-1; D gene ambiguous. Trimming pared 0 bases from V and 6 bases from J, leaving 15 bases between. The CDR3 loop spans 16 amino acids. Germline CDR1 reads LNHNV; CDR2 reads YYDKDF (reference sequence). CDR3 sequence reads: CATSRDLPDLSNEQFF. The CDR3 coding sequence is TGTGCCACCAGCAGAGATCTTCCAGATTTAAGCAATGAGCAGTTCTTC.

Details on this clone: Other DNA sequences within the sample encode an identical CDR3. J is TRBJ2-1 and V is TRBV5-1; 7 bases line up with TRBD1. V dropped 4 bases and J dropped 4; count of bases not matched to a gene: 5. CDR1 and CDR2 (germline): SGHRS, YFSETQ. The CDR3 has 14 residues. The CDR3 protein is CASSHGTDYNEQFF. CDR3 coding DNA: TGCGCCAGCAGCCACGGGACAGATTACAATGAGCAGTTCTTC.

The chain couples TRBV2 to TRBJ1-2, with 8 nucleotides matching TRBD1. CDR3 length equals 13 residues. Germline values: CDR1 SNHLY, CDR2 FYNNEI. With V trimmed by 5 bases and J by 7 bases, 6 bases remained unmatched. CDR3 residues: CASSSDRAGGYTF. The CDR3 DNA reads TGTGCCAGCAGTTCGGACAGGGCGGGTGGCTACACCTTC.

The chain is built from TRBV2 and TRBJ1-1, with TRBD1 identical over 7 bases. CDR3 size: 14 residues. Unmatched junction bases numbered 5, after V lost 6 bases and J lost 1 base. Germline V gene lookup returns CDR1 SNHLY and CDR2 FYNNEI. Here the CDR3 reads CASREGQRNTEAFF. CDR3 nucleotide sequence: TGTGCCAGCAGAGAGGGACAGAGGAACACTGAAGCTTTCTTT.

The chain links TRBV19 to TRBJ2-3; D gene unclear. The V and J ends lost 5 bases and 0 bases respectively, with 9 bases between them. CDR1 and CDR2 from the germline V gene are LNHDA and SQIVND (reference sequence). The CDR3 consists of 14 residues. CDR3 protein: CASSRQRSTDTQYF. CDR3 coding DNA: TGTGCCAGTAGTCGGCAGCGTAGCACAGATACGCAGTATTTT.

This clone was observed once. This chain connects TRBV5-1 to TRBJ1-4, with D perhaps TRBD1 (6 bases). The germline V and J ends were trimmed by 0 bases and 3 bases, with 9 bases remaining between them. Germline V gene data show CDR1 as SGHRS and CDR2 as YFSETQ. The CDR3 length is 15 residues. CDR3 sequence: CASSLAGVANEKLFF. The CDR3 nucleotides are TGCGCCAGCAGCTTGGCAGGGGTTGCTAATGAAAAACTGTTTTTT.

V gene TRBV12-5 combines with J gene TRBJ1-3; no definite D call. From germline, CDR1 is LGHNT and CDR2 FRNRAP. The CDR3 runs to 16 residues. The ends were cut back, 5 bases at V and 2 bases at J, with 16 bases in the middle. The CDR3 here is CASGPGREMAGNTIYF. DNA of the CDR3: TGTGCTAGTGGTCCGGGGAGGGAAATGGCTGGAAACACCATATATTTT.

The V gene is TRBV5-6, the J gene TRBJ2-1, with a possible D match to TRBD1 (6 bases). V was shortened by 0 bases and J by 5 bases, with 21 bases between the two germline ends. The CDR3 has 18 residues. In germline, CDR1 is SGHDT, CDR2 YYEEEE. CDR3 loop: CASSLAVIIGGGNNEQFF. The CDR3 bases are TGTGCCAGCAGCTTGGCCGTAATTATAGGGGGTGGAAACAATGAGCAGTTCTTC.

The V call is TRBV6-1, the J call TRBJ1-4; 9 nucleotides match TRBD1. The CDR3 totals 15 residues. J lost 7 bases, V lost 6 bases, and 9 bases had no gene match. Germline loops: CDR1 MNHNS, CDR2 SASEGT. This chain's CDR3 is CASSDAGQGTEKLFF. The CDR3 DNA is TGTGCCAGCAGCGACGCGGGACAGGGAACTGAAAAACTGTTTTTT.

The gene calls are TRBV10-1 and TRBJ2-7, with a weak D call TRBD2 (5 bases). Trimming removed 3 bases from V and 2 bases from J, with 8 bases in between. The CDR3 consists of 13 residues. Germline-derived CDR1 and CDR2 are WNHNN and SYGVQD (reference sequence). In DNA, the CDR3 is TGCGCCAGCAGTGAAGGGAGTACCTACGAGCAGTACTTC. Encoded protein: CASSEGSTYEQYF.